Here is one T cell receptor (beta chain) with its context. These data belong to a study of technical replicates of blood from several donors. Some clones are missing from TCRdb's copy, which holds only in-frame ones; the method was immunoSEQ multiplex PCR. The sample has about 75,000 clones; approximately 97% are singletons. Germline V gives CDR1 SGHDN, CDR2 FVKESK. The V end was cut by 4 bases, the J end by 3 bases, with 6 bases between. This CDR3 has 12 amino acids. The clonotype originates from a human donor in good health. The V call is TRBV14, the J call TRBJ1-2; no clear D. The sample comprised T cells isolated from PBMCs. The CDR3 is CASSLGDYGYTF. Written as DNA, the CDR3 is TGTGCCAGCAGCCTCGGTGACTATGGCTACACCTTC.